Included here is one T cell receptor (beta chain) sequence, with context. Original methodology: Estimates of nucleated cell counts were drawn from the amplification of reference gene primers. Some clones are missing from TCRdb's copy, which holds only in-frame ones; the method was immunoSEQ multiplex PCR. V and J calls plus clone size are reproduced from that table; the DNA served to infer D and trimming. The top ten hold around 3% of the sample, which has some 400,000 clones, around 86% seen once. The data originate from a study of blood T cell repertoires in COVID-19. Input material: peripheral blood. This TCR came from a human donor in a cohort sampled during active COVID-19.

The CDR3 spells CASSPDRGAYGYTF. The CDR3 DNA reads as TGTGCCAGCAGCCCTGACAGGGGAGCCTATGGCTACACCTTC. The chain has TRBV5-4 and TRBJ1-2, with 8 bases identical to TRBD1. This CDR3 comprises 14 residues. Unmatched junction bases numbered 6, after V lost 4 bases and J lost 4 bases. CDR1 is SGHNT, CDR2 YYREEE, per germline (reference sequence).